The clone carrying this TCR beta chain was observed once. Trimming stripped 7 bases from V and 2 bases from J, with 16 bases between. CDR3 length: 14 residues. CDR1 and CDR2 from the germline V gene are SGHRS and YFSETQ. This specimen comes from a study of T cells in Graves' hyperthyroidism and ophthalmopathy. Template material for amplifying TCR beta CDR3 regions consisted of RNA transcripts. First-round RT-PCR with HTBI primers amplified the TCR CDR3 region. TCRdb fed the multiplex PCR reads into MiXCR, producing one record per CDR3 protein. Among a few hundred thousand distinct CDR3 sequences listed, more than 20% were seen once.

The gene calls are TRBV5-1 and TRBJ2-7; D is unresolved. Sequencing was performed on blood. This sequence was found in a man aged 45-65 years with Graves' hyperthyroidism. CDR3 residues: CASGQYQAPYEQYF. CDR3 bases: TGCGCCAGCGGCCAGTACCAGGCTCCCTACGAGCAGTACTTC.